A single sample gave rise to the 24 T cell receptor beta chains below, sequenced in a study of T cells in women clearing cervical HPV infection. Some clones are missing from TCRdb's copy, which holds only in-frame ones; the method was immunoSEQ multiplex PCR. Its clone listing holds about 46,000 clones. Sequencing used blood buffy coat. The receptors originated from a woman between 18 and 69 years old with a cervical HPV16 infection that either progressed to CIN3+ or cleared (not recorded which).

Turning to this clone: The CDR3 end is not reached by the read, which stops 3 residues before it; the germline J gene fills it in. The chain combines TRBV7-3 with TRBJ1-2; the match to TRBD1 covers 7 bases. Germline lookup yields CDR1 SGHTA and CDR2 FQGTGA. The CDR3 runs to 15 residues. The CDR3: CASSPDRSQGEGYTF. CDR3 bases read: TGTGCCAGCAGCCCTGACAGATCCCAGGGGGAGGGC.

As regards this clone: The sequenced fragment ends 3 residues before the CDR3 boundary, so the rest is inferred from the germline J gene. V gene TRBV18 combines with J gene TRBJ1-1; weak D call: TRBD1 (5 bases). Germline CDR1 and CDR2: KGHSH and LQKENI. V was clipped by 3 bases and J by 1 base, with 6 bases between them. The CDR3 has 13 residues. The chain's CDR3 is CASSPQGNTEAFF. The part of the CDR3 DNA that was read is TGTGCCAGCTCACCTCAGGGGAACACTGAA.

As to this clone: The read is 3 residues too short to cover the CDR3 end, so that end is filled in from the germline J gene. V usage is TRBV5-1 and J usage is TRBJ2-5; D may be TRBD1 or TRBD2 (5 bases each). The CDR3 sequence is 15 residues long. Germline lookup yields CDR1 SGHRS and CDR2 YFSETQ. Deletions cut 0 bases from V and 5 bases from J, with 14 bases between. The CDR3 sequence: CASSLASTRGETQYF. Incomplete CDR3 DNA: TGCGCCAGCAGCTTGGCCTCGACGAGGGGCGAGACC.

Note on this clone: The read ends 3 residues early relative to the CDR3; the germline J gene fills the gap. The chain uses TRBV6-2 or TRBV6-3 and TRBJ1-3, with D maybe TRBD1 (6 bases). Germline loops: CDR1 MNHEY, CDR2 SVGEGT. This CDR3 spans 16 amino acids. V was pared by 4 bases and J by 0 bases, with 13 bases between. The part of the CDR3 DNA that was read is TGTGCCAGCAGTTCCACAACAGGGCCCTCTGGAAACACC. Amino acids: CASSSTTGPSGNT. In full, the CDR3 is CASSSTTGPSGNTIYF.

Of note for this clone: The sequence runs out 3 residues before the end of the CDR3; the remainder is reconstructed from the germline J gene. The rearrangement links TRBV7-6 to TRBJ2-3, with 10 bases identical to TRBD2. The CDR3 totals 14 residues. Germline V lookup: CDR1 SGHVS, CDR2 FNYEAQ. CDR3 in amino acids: CASSLAGTSETQYF. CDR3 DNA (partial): TGTGCCAGCAGCTTAGCCGGGACTAGCGAGACG.

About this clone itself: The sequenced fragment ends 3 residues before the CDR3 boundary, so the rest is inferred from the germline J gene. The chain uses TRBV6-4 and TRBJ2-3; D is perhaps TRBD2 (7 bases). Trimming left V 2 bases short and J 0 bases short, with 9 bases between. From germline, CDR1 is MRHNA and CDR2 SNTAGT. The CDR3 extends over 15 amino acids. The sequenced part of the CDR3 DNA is TGTGCCAGCAGTGACAGGGGGGGCAGCACAGATACG. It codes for CASSDRGGSTDT. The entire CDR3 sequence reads CASSDRGGSTDTQYF.

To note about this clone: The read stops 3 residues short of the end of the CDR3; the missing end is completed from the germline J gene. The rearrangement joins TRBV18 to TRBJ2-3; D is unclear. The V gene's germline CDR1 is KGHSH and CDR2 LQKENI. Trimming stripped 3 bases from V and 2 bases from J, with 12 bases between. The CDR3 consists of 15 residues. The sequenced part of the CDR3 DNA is TGTGCCAGCTCACCCAGAAGACTCCTCACAGATACG. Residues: CASSPRRLLTDT. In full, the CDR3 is CASSPRRLLTDTQYF.

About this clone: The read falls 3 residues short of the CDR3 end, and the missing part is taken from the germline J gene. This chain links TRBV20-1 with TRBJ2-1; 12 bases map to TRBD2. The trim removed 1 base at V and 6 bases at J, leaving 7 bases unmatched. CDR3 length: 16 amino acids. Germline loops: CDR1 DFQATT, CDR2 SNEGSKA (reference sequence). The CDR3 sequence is CSARGLAGGPVNEQFF. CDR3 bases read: TGCAGTGCTAGAGGGCTAGCGGGAGGGCCTGTCAATGAG.

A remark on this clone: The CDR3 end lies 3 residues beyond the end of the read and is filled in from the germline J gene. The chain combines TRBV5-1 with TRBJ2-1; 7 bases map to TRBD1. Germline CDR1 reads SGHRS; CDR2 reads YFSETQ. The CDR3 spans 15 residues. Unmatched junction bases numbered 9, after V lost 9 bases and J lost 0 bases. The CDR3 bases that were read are TGCGCCACCTCGGACTCAGGGGGCTCCTACAATGAG. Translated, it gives CATSDSGGSYNE. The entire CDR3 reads CATSDSGGSYNEQFF.

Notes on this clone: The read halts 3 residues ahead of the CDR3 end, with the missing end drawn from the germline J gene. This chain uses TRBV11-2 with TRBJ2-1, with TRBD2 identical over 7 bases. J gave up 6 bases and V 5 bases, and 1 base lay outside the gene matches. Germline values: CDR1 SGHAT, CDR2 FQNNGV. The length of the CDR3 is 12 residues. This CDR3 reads CASSRLANEQFF. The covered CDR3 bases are TGTGCCAGCAGCCGACTAGCCAATGAG.

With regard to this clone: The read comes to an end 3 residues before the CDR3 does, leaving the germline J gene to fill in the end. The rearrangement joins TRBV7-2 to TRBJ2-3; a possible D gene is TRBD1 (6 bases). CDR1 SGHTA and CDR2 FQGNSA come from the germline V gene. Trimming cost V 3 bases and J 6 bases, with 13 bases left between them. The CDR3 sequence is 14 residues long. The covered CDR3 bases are TGTGCCAGCAGCTTCGACCTGGGGGCGGATACG. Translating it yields CASSFDLGADT. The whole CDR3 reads CASSFDLGADTQYF.

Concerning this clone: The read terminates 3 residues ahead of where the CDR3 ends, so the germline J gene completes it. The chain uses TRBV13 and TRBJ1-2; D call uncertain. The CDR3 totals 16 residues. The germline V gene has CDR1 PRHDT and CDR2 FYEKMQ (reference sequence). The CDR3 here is CASSLSGRLPYNDYTF. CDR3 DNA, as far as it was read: TGTGCCAGCAGCCTTAGCGGGAGGCTACCCTACAATGAC. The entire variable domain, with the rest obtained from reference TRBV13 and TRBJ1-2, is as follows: AAGVIQSPRHLIKEKRETATLKCYPIPRHDTVYWYQQGPGQDPQFLISFYEKMQSDKGSIPDRFSAQQFSDYHSELNMSSLELGDSALYFCASSLSGRLPYNDYTFGSGTRLTVV.

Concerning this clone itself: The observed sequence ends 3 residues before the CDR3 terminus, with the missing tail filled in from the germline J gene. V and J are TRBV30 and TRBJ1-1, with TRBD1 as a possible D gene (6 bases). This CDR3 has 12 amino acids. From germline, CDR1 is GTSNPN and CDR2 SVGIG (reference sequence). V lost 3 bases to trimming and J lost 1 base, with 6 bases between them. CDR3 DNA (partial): TGTGCCTGGAGGGGACAGAACACTGAA. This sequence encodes CAWRGQNTE. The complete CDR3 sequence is CAWRGQNTEAFF.

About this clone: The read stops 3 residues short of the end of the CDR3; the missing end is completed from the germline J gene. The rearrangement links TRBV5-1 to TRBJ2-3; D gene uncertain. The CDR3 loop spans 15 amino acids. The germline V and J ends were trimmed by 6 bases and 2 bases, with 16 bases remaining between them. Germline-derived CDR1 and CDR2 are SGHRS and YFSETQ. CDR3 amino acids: CASTYARRLTDTQYF. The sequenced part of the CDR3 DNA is TGCGCCAGCACATACGCGCGTCGACTCACAGATACG.

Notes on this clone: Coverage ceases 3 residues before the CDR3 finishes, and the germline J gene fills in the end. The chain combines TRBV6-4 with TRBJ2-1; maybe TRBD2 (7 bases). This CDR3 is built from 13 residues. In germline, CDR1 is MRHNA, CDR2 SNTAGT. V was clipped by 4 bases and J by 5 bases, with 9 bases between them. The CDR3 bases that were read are TGTGCCAGCAGTGGGGGGGGCAACAATGAG. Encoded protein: CASSGGGNNE. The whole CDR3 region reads CASSGGGNNEQFF.

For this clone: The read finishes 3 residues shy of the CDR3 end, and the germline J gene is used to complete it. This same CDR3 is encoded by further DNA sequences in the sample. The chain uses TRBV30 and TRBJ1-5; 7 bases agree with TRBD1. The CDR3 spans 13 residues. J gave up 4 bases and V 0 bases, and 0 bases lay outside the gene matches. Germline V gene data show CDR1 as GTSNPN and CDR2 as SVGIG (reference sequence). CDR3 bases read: TGTGCCTGGAGTGTACAGGGGAATCAGCCC. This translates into CAWSVQGNQP. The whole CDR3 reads CAWSVQGNQPQHF.

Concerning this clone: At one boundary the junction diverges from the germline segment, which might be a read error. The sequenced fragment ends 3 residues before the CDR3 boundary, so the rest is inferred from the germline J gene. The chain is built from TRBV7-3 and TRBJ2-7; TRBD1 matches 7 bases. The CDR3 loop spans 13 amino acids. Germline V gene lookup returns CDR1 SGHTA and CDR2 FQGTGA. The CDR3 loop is CSSSSTTGSEQYF. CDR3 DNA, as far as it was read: TGTTCCAGCAGCTCCACGACAGGGAGCGAG.

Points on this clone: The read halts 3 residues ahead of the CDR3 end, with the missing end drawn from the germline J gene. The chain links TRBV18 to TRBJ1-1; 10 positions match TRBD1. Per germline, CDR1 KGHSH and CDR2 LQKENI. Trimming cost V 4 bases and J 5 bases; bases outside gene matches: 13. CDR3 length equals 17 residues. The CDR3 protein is CASSRWMPDRGKTEAFF. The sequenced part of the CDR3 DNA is TGTGCCAGCTCACGGTGGATGCCGGACAGGGGGAAGACTGAA.

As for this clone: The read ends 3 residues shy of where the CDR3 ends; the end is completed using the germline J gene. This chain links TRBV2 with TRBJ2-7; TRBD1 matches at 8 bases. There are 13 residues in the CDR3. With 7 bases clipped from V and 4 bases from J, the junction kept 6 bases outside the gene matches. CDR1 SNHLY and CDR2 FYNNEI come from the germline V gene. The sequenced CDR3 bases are TGTGCCAGCAACGGACAGGGCATATACGAG. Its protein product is CASNGQGIYE. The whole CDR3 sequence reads CASNGQGIYEQYF. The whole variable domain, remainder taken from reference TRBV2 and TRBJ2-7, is EPEVTQTPSHQVTQMGQEVILRCVPISNHLYFYWYRQILGQKVEFLVSFYNNEISEKSEIFDDQFSVERPDGSNFTLKIRSTKLEDSAMYFCASNGQGIYEQYFGPGTRLTVT.

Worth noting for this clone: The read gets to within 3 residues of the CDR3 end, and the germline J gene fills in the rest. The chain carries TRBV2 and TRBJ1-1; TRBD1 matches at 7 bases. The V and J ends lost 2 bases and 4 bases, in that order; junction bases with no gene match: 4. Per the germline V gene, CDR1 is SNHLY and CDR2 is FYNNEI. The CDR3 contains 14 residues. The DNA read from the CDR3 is TGTGCCAGCAGTGAAACCGCAGGGGGCACTGAA. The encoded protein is CASSETAGGTE. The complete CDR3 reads CASSETAGGTEAFF.

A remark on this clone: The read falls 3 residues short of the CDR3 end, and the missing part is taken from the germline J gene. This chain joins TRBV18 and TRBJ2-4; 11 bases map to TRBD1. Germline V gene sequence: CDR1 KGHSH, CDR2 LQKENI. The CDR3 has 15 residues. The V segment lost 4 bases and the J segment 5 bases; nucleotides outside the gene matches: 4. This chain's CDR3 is CASSLLGQGENIQYF. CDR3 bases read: TGTGCCAGCTCACTCCTGGGACAGGGGGAAAACATT.

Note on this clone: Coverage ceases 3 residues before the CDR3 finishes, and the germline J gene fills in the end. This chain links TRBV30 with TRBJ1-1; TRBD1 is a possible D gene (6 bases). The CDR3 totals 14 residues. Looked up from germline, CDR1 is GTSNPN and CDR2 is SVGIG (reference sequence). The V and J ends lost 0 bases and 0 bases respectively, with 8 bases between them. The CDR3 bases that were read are TGTGCCTGGAGTGTAGGACAGATGAACACTGAA. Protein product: CAWSVGQMNTE. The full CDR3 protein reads CAWSVGQMNTEAFF.

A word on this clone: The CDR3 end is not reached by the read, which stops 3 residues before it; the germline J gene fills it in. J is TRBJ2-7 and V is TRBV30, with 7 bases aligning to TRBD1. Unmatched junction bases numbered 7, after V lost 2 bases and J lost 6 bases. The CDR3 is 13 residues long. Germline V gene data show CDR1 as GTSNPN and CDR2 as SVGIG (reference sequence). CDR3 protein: CAWSTGVFPEQYF. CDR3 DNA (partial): TGTGCCTGGAGTACAGGGGTCTTTCCCGAG. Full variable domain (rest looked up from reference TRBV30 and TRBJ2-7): SQTIHQWPATLVQPVGSPLSLECTVEGTSNPNLYWYRQAAGRGLQLLFYSVGIGQISSEVPQNLSASRPQDRQFILSSKKLLLSDSGFYLCAWSTGVFPEQYFGPGTRLTVT.

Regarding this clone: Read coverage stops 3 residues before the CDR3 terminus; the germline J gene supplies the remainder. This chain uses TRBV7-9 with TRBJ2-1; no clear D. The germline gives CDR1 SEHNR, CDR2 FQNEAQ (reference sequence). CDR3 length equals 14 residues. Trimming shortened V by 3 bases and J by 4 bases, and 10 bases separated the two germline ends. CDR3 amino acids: CASSFSQSYNEQFF. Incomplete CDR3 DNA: TGTGCCAGCAGCTTCTCGCAGAGTTACAATGAG.